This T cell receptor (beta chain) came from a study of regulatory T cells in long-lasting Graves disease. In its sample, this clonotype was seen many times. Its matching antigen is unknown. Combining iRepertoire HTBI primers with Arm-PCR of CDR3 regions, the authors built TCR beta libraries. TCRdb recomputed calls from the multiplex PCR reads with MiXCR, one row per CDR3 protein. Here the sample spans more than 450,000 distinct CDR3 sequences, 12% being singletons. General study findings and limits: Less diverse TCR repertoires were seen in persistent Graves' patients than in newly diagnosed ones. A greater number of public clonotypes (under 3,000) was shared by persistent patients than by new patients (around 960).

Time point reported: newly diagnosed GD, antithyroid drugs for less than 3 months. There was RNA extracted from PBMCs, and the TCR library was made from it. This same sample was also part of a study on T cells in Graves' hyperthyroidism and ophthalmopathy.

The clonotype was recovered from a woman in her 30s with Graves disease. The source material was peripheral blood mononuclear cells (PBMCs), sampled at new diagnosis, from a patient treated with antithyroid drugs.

The DNA of the CDR3 is TGTGCCAGCTCACCACTACCGGGACAAGAGACCCAGTACTTC. Encoded protein: CASSPLPGQETQYF. The V gene is TRBV18, the J gene TRBJ2-5; D possibly corresponds to TRBD2 (5 bases). V lost 1 base and J lost 2, with 8 bases in between. This CDR3 contains 14 residues. The germline V gene encodes CDR1 KGHSH and CDR2 LQKENI.